Below are 29 T cell receptor beta chains sequenced from a single sample in a study of beta chain features in type 1 diabetes. The authors reverse transcribed all of the isolated RNA, so sequencing captured expressed TCRB transcripts. Generated by immunoSEQ multiplex PCR, the TCRdb table keeps only in-frame clones and is missing some. The table records about 300,000 clones, about 8.5% of them present only once. Source material: central memory CD4+ T cells from blood. These receptors were collected from a woman aged 18-29 years in good health.

This clone was seen a few times. The gene calls are TRBV5-1 and TRBJ2-5, with D hard to call. The V gene's germline CDR1 is SGHRS and CDR2 YFSETQ. This CDR3 has 14 residues. The V end lost 8 bases, the J end lost 5 bases, and 19 bases lay between the germline ends. The CDR3 sequence: CARSGGYPSETQYF. The CDR3 DNA sequence: TGCGCCAGGAGTGGTGGGTACCCTAGTGAGACCCAGTACTTC.

The rearrangement uses TRBV4-1 and TRBJ1-5; D is ambiguous. Trimming pared 2 bases from V and 2 bases from J, leaving 10 bases between. CDR3 length: 15 amino acids. The germline CDR1 and CDR2 sequences are MGHRA and YSYEKL. The CDR3 is CASSQSRQGNQPQHF. The CDR3 nucleotides are TGCGCCAGCAGCCAATCCCGCCAGGGCAATCAGCCCCAGCATTTT.

The genes are TRBV10-3 and TRBJ1-5; D call uncertain. CDR1 is ENHRY and CDR2 is SYGVKD in the germline V gene. The CDR3 covers 14 residues. Trimming took off 10 bases at V and 2 bases at J, with 15 bases between the two ends. The CDR3 DNA reads as TGTGCCAGCAGCGATAGGAGGGGCAATCAGCCCCAGCATTTT. Its translation: CASSDRRGNQPQHF.

The V call is TRBV19, the J call TRBJ2-2; D perhaps matches TRBD1 (5 bases). Germline CDR1 reads LNHDA; CDR2 reads SQIVND (reference sequence). Trimming took off 7 bases at V and 0 bases at J, with 15 bases between the two ends. The CDR3 is made up of 16 amino acids. The CDR3 protein is CASTARAPANTGELFF. The CDR3 nucleotides are TGTGCCAGTACTGCCAGGGCCCCCGCGAACACCGGGGAGCTGTTTTTT.

This chain connects TRBV15 to TRBJ2-5; TRBD2 matches 9 bases. Germline CDR1 reads LNHNV; CDR2 reads YYDKDF (reference sequence). The CDR3 has 14 residues. V gave up 0 bases and J gave up 5 bases; unmatched junction bases: 1. The DNA for the CDR3 is TGTGCCACCAGCAGAGATCTAGCGGGGGAGACCCAGTACTTC. This gives the protein CATSRDLAGETQYF.

The sample holds a few counts of this clone. V is TRBV30 and J is TRBJ2-5; TRBD1 is a possible D gene (6 bases). The CDR3 extends over 12 amino acids. Germline V CDR1 and CDR2: GTSNPN, SVGIG (reference sequence). The V end was cut by 2 bases, the J end by 6 bases, with 10 bases between. The CDR3 bases are TGTGCCTGGAGTCAAGGACAGCAGACCCAGTACTTC. The encoded protein is CAWSQGQQTQYF.

This clone was seen a few times. The V and J genes are TRBV5-4 and TRBJ2-2; TRBD2 is a possible D gene (6 bases). The germline gives CDR1 SGHNT, CDR2 YYREEE (reference sequence). The CDR3 spans 14 residues. V lost 0 bases and J lost 7, with 10 bases in between. The CDR3 protein is CASSLGGGNGELFF. DNA of the CDR3: TGTGCCAGCAGCTTGGGTGGAGGGAACGGGGAGCTGTTTTTT.

The chain couples TRBV5-1 to TRBJ1-1; possible D gene TRBD1, 5 bases. The V and J ends lost 3 bases and 4 bases respectively, with 13 bases between them. Germline V CDR1 and CDR2: SGHRS, YFSETQ. This CDR3 contains 14 residues. The CDR3 bases are TGCGCCAGCAGCTCCACCTCCGGGGGCACTGAAGCTTTCTTT. It translates to CASSSTSGGTEAFF.

This clone turned up a few times. The chain links TRBV7-9 to TRBJ2-7; D ambiguous. Trimming removed 6 bases at V and 6 bases at J, with 12 bases between. CDR3 length: 12 amino acids. CDR1 is SEHNR, CDR2 FQNEAQ, per germline (reference sequence). CDR3 sequence (DNA): TGTGCCAGCAGTGAACGAGCCTCCGAGCAGTACTTC. It specifies CASSERASEQYF.

This clone was recorded a few times. Here the CDR3 reads CASSLKGYEQYV. In DNA form, the CDR3 reads TGTGCCAGCAGTTTAAAAGGGTACGAGCAGTACGTC. This rearrangement joins TRBV28 to TRBJ2-7; D is unresolved. The ends were cut back, 2 bases at V and 4 bases at J, with 6 bases in the middle. Germline CDR1 is MDHEN and CDR2 is SYDVKM. The CDR3 contains 12 residues.

The chain employs TRBV7-8 and TRBJ1-2, with no clear D. CDR3 length: 13 residues. Germline CDR1 is SGHVS and CDR2 is FQNEAQ. V was pared by 2 bases and J by 0 bases, with 4 bases between. The CDR3, as DNA: TGTGCCAGCAGCTTAAGTGCTAACTATGGCTACACCTTC. Its translation: CASSLSANYGYTF. Based on the CDR3 plus reference TRBV7-8 and TRBJ1-2, the full variable domain is GAGVSQSPRYKVAKRGQDVALRCDPISGHVSLFWYQQALGQGPEFLTYFQNEAQLDKSGLPSDRFFAERPEGSVSTLKIQRTQQEDSAVYLCASSLSANYGYTFGSGTRLTVV.

This clone was observed many times. The genes are TRBV11-2 and TRBJ2-2; D perhaps matches TRBD1 (6 bases). This CDR3 has 14 residues. The ends were cut back, 5 bases at V and 4 bases at J, with 11 bases in the middle. Germline V gives CDR1 SGHAT, CDR2 FQNNGV. The CDR3 coding sequence is TGTGCCAGCAGCAGAGACAGGAGCACCGGGGAGCTGTTTTTT. Translating it yields CASSRDRSTGELFF.

This clone was observed many times. The chain carries TRBV4-3 and TRBJ1-6, with D uncertain. The CDR3 is 12 residues long. Germline V gene sequence: CDR1 LGHNA, CDR2 YSLEER. V was clipped by 4 bases and J by 7 bases, with 5 bases between them. The CDR3 sequence is CASSLGNSPLHF. The CDR3 nucleotides are TGCGCCAGCAGCCTGGGAAATTCACCCCTCCACTTT.

The table lists this clone with a few counts. V gene TRBV19 combines with J gene TRBJ2-1; 7 bases map to TRBD2. Unmatched junction bases numbered 7, after V lost 9 bases and J lost 2 bases. In germline, CDR1 is LNHDA, CDR2 SQIVND (reference sequence). The CDR3 is 14 amino acids. CDR3 sequence: CASESGETYNEQFF. CDR3 sequence (DNA): TGTGCCAGCGAAAGCGGGGAAACCTACAATGAGCAGTTCTTC.

Remarks on this clone: The same CDR3 also results from other DNA sequences found in this sample. The V call is TRBV18, the J call TRBJ2-1; 8 bases match TRBD1. The ends lost 4 bases at V and 4 bases at J; junction bases unmatched: 0. The germline gives CDR1 KGHSH, CDR2 LQKENI. There are 13 residues in the CDR3. CDR3 DNA sequence: TGTGCCAGCTCACGACAGGGGTACAATGAGCAGTTCTTC. It codes for CASSRQGYNEQFF. Using reference TRBV18 and TRBJ2-1 for the parts outside the CDR3, the full variable domain is NAGVMQNPRHLVRRRGQEARLRCSPMKGHSHVYWYRQLPEEGLKFMVYLQKENIIDESGMPKERFSAEFPKEGPSILRIQQVVRGDSAAYFCASSRQGYNEQFFGPGTRLTVL.

This clone was counted a few times. The chain is built from TRBV4-1 and TRBJ2-5; no definite D call. Germline CDR1 MGHRA, CDR2 YSYEKL. V dropped 0 bases and J dropped 1 base, with 9 bases sitting between them. CDR3 size: 15 residues. The CDR3 here is CASSQERQIQETQYF. In DNA form, the CDR3 reads TGCGCCAGCAGCCAAGAAAGGCAGATCCAAGAGACCCAGTACTTC.

This clone was seen ten or more times. This chain joins TRBV27 and TRBJ2-2; 8 bases line up with TRBD1. Germline V gene sequence: CDR1 MNHEY, CDR2 SMNVEV (reference sequence). The CDR3 consists of 14 residues. V shed 6 bases and J 4 bases; nucleotides not matched to a gene: 4. The CDR3 here is CASRGQASTGELFF. The DNA for the CDR3 is TGTGCCAGCAGGGGACAGGCGAGCACCGGGGAGCTGTTTTTT.

This chain joins TRBV11-3 and TRBJ1-5; TRBD1 matches 7 bases. Germline CDR1 and CDR2: SGHNT and YENEEA. The J segment lost 6 bases and the V segment lost 0 bases, leaving 14 bases of the junction unmatched. The CDR3 spans 18 residues. CDR3 amino acids: CASSLDRGTVLYSQPQHF. The DNA of the CDR3 is TGTGCCAGCAGCTTAGATCGCGGGACAGTTCTTTACAGTCAGCCCCAGCATTTT. The full variable domain, with the rest looked up from reference TRBV11-3 and TRBJ1-5, is EAGVVQSPRYKIIEKKQPVAFWCNPISGHNTLYWYLQNLGQGPELLIRYENEEAVDDSQLPKDRFSAERLKGVDSTLKIQPAELGDSAVYLCASSLDRGTVLYSQPQHFGDGTRLSIL.

This clone showed up just a few times. The CDR3 spells CASSQVEMGSPLHF. The CDR3 nucleotides read TGTGCCAGCAGCCAAGTGGAGATGGGTTCACCCCTCCACTTT. The V and J genes are TRBV4-2 and TRBJ1-6; D is unresolved. V lost 1 base and J lost 9, with 10 bases in between. The V gene's germline CDR1 is LGHNA and CDR2 YNFKEQ. The CDR3 spans 14 residues.

This clone appeared a few times. The chain couples TRBV7-2 to TRBJ1-5; possibly TRBD1 for D (6 bases). V was cut by 5 bases and J by 2 bases, with 10 bases left in between. From germline, CDR1 is SGHTA and CDR2 FQGNSA. The CDR3 sequence is 14 residues long. The CDR3 DNA reads as TGTGCCAGCAGCCCTAGACAGGGCAATCAGCCCCAGCATTTT. Its protein product is CASSPRQGNQPQHF.

This chain connects TRBV5-6 to TRBJ1-1; 7 positions match TRBD1. The V segment lost 4 bases and the J segment 4 bases; nucleotides outside the gene matches: 4. The CDR3 length is 13 residues. Germline assignment: CDR1 SGHDT and CDR2 YYEEEE. CDR3 in DNA: TGTGCCAGCAGCCGGACAGGCCTCACTGAAGCTTTCTTT. It encodes CASSRTGLTEAFF.

The gene calls are TRBV5-1 and TRBJ2-1; possible D gene TRBD2, 5 bases. This CDR3 is 15 amino acids long. V shed 0 bases and J shed 2 bases, with 9 bases lying between them. Germline CDR1 SGHRS, CDR2 YFSETQ. CDR3 bases: TGCGCCAGCAGCTTGGCCGGGGATACCTACAATGAGCAGTTCTTC. This sequence encodes CASSLAGDTYNEQFF.

This clone was seen more than once but under ten times. The J gene is TRBJ1-2, the V gene TRBV28, with D possibly TRBD1 on 5 matching bases. Per germline, CDR1 MDHEN and CDR2 SYDVKM. V was pared by 5 bases and J by 8 bases, with 21 bases between. The CDR3 has 15 amino acids. Written as DNA, the CDR3 is TGTGCCAGCAGTCTACATCAGACGTTGGGGGAAGGCTACACCTTC. Amino acids: CASSLHQTLGEGYTF.

This clone was seen a handful of times. The J gene is TRBJ2-7, the V gene TRBV7-2, with TRBD2 matching 8 bases. Germline-derived CDR1 and CDR2 are SGHTA and FQGNSA. The CDR3 has 15 amino acids. J gave up 4 bases and V 1 base, and 6 bases lay outside the gene matches. The CDR3 DNA reads as TGTGCCAGCAGCTTAGGCGGGACTAGGACTTACGAGCAGTACTTC. This sequence encodes CASSLGGTRTYEQYF.

The gene calls are TRBV6-6 and TRBJ2-7, with D possibly matching TRBD1 (6 bases). This CDR3 has 14 amino acids. CDR1 is MNHNY and CDR2 is SVGAGI in the germline V gene (reference sequence). V lost 5 bases, J lost 3 bases, and 14 bases lay in between. DNA for the CDR3: TGTGCCAGCAGTGCCCAAATACAGGGCTACGAGCAGTACTTC. It specifies CASSAQIQGYEQYF.

The gene calls are TRBV18 and TRBJ2-5; 9 bases fit TRBD1. The germline gives CDR1 KGHSH, CDR2 LQKENI. The CDR3 covers 14 residues. V lost 6 bases, J lost 2 bases, and 4 bases stayed unmatched. CDR3 bases: TGTGCCAGCTCGTCCGGGACAGGGCAAGAGACCCAGTACTTC. It specifies CASSSGTGQETQYF.

The table lists this clone with a few counts. The chain uses TRBV10-3 and TRBJ2-7, with D possibly matching TRBD1 (8 bases). Trimming removed 6 bases at V and 3 bases at J, with 15 bases between. The CDR3 is 14 amino acids. CDR1 is ENHRY and CDR2 is SYGVKD in the germline V gene. CDR3 nucleotide sequence: TGTGCCATCAGGTCGGACAGGGAGGGCTACGAGCAGTACGTC. Residues: CAIRSDREGYEQYV.

The chain is built from TRBV4-3 and TRBJ1-1, with 8 bases aligning to TRBD1. In germline, CDR1 is LGHNA, CDR2 YSLEER. CDR3 length: 15 residues. Trimming cost V 2 bases and J 5 bases; bases outside gene matches: 7. CDR3 loop: CASSQQQGGRTEAFF. As DNA, the CDR3 is TGCGCCAGCAGCCAACAACAGGGGGGAAGGACTGAAGCTTTCTTT.

Only a few counts were recorded for this clone. The gene calls are TRBV4-3 and TRBJ1-5, with TRBD1 identical over 7 bases. Germline V gene data show CDR1 as LGHNA and CDR2 as YSLEER. CDR3 length: 14 residues. Trimming cost V 0 bases and J 7 bases; bases outside gene matches: 3. In DNA form, the CDR3 reads TGCGCCAGCAGCCAAGAGACAGGGTACCAGCCCCAGCATTTT. Its protein is CASSQETGYQPQHF.